These T cell receptor beta chains were read from a single sample in a study of T cell responses to AZD1222 COVID-19 vaccine. The assay was immunoSEQ multiplex PCR, and TCRdb's table has in-frame clones only and misses some. The table includes about 35,000 clones, 65% to 90% detected once. Material: peripheral blood, obtained on day 0 of AZD1222 vaccination. The source of these receptors is an adult in good health. Each CDR3 is given without its conserved first and last residue.

j_call v_call cdr3_aa
TRBJ2-7 TRBV20-1 SASPRAYEQY
TRBJ1-5 TRBV6-5 ASRAGTGGRQPQH
TRBJ1-1 TRBV9 ASSVGPRGGNTEAF
TRBJ2-1 TRBV27 ASSLAGTTGYNEQF
TRBJ2-2 TRBV2 ASRRLAVTGELF
TRBJ2-2 TRBV28 ASSLSTGGRTGELF
TRBJ1-3 TRBV9 ASSGTGNTIY
TRBJ2-1 TRBV11-2 ASSLFPKREGEYNEQF
TRBJ1-2 TRBV28 ASSPQAWGYT
TRBJ1-5 TRBV16 ASSHLAQGNQPQH
TRBJ1-4 TRBV28 ASLDRGIEKLF
TRBJ1-6 TRBV3-1/TRBV3-2 ASSQALTVYNSPLH
TRBJ2-5 TRBV3-1/TRBV3-2 ASRDRGGQETQY
TRBJ2-7 TRBV5-4 ASSLGGSFYEQY
TRBJ1-1 TRBV7-8 ASSWDRETEAF
TRBJ1-1 TRBV19 ASFRNGEAF
TRBJ1-1 TRBV7-6 ASSLGDSGAF
TRBJ1-4 TRBV7-9 ASSPDRGRFPDLNEKLF
TRBJ1-1 TRBV10-3 AISPTGQGGTEAF
TRBJ2-7 TRBV2 ATTHRGSYEQY
TRBJ2-2 TRBV6-4 ASSRTSGSTGELF
TRBJ2-7 TRBV28 ASSLRGSEQY
TRBJ1-3 TRBV6-5 ASRPGRGNTIY
TRBJ2-2 TRBV19 ASSIVPKNTGELF
TRBJ1-1 TRBV2 ASSELVTGMNTEAF
TRBJ2-7 TRBV7-8 ASSFRQGSYEQY
TRBJ1-1 TRBV7-8 ASSLGRGRNTEAF
TRBJ2-2 TRBV24-1 ASRGLEDTGELF
TRBJ2-2 TRBV7-2 ASSIRDTGTGELF
TRBJ2-1 TRBV7-9 ASEGQGIDEQF
TRBJ1-2 TRBV2 ASSGQNLNYGYT
TRBJ2-3 TRBV7-2 ASSGTWGNQGPDTQY
TRBJ1-2 TRBV7-2 ASSTGTLNGYT
TRBJ1-4 TRBV5-1 ASSLGAGGREKLF
TRBJ1-4 TRBV27 ASSYRGGLGEKLF
TRBJ1-6 TRBV30 AWSVQGGSPLH
TRBJ2-7 TRBV7-8 ASRLRASGPLYEQY
TRBJ2-1 TRBV5-3 ARSAGTGGNNEQF
TRBJ2-2 TRBV5-3 ARSLSGGGQGASTGELF
TRBJ2-4 TRBV27 ASSLLGKNIQY
TRBJ1-3 TRBV23-1 ASSQSTTGASSGNTIY
TRBJ1-1 TRBV28 ASGAGGYTEAF
TRBJ1-3 TRBV5-1 ASSLEVGSGNTIY
TRBJ2-3 TRBV3-1/TRBV3-2 ASSQDRGRY
TRBJ2-7 TRBV5-1 ASSETGGVLYEQY
TRBJ1-2 TRBV28 ASSQPGHYGYT
TRBJ2-3 TRBV29-1 SVEVNRGRTDTQY
TRBJ1-1 TRBV7-9 ASTLLMAVLNTEAF
TRBJ2-1 TRBV7-3 ASSGGGSFDEQF
TRBJ1-2 TRBV28 ASSLLYGYT
TRBJ2-5 TRBV4-2 ASSQGWLAGGQETQY
TRBJ2-5 TRBV9 ASSVQGNTQETQY
TRBJ2-7 TRBV11-2 ASSLDAGGQYEQY
TRBJ2-7 TRBV7-2 ASSLEPFYEQY
TRBJ1-1 TRBV19 ASSIRDRGTEAF
TRBJ1-4 TRBV14 ASSRTGEKLF
TRBJ2-1 TRBV10-1 ASELDGRVLHEQF
TRBJ1-1 TRBV7-9 ASSLVWTEAF
TRBJ2-1 TRBV9 ASSVGGGSNEQF